A selection of T cell receptor beta chains follows, all from one sample in a study of T cells in Graves' hyperthyroidism and ophthalmopathy. TCRdb re-derived calls from the multiplex PCR reads in MiXCR, one entry per CDR3 protein. The table shows roughly 800,000 distinct CDR3 sequences, with roughly 40% occurring only once. The sample was blood. The receptor set was obtained from a young man with Graves' hyperthyroidism. CDR3s include the opening cysteine and the closing phenylalanine or tryptophan. D genes are given only for firm matches. Not all rows give a size; the values are once, few, many and, for expanded clones, a class.

v_call: TRBV4-3
d_call: TRBD1
j_call: TRBJ1-1
clone_size: NA
cdr3_aa: CASYGAGTGTEAFF
cdr3_nt: TGCGCCAGCTATGGCGCGGGGACAGGGACTGAAGCTTTCTTT

v_call: TRBV3-1
d_call: NA
j_call: TRBJ1-2
clone_size: NA
cdr3_aa: CASRQGFYGYTF
cdr3_nt: TGTGCCAGCAGACAGGGTTTCTATGGCTACACCTTC

v_call: TRBV7-9
d_call: TRBD1
j_call: TRBJ2-5
clone_size: NA
cdr3_aa: CASSFVGQGSETQYF
cdr3_nt: TGTGCCAGCAGCTTCGTCGGACAGGGGAGTGAGACCCAGTACTTC

v_call: TRBV7-8
d_call: NA
j_call: TRBJ2-7
clone_size: many
cdr3_aa: CASSLRLAYEQYF
cdr3_nt: TGTGCCAGCAGCTTACGACTAGCCTACGAGCAGTACTTC

v_call: TRBV15
d_call: NA
j_call: TRBJ2-6
clone_size: many
cdr3_aa: CATSRAGSSGANVLTF
cdr3_nt: TGTGCCACCAGCAGAGCAGGGTCCTCTGGGGCCAACGTCCTGACTTTC

v_call: TRBV7-9
d_call: NA
j_call: TRBJ1-2
clone_size: few
cdr3_aa: CASSPQGTLSYGYTF
cdr3_nt: TGTGCCAGCAGCCCGCAGGGAACCCTTAGCTATGGCTACACCTTC

v_call: TRBV27
d_call: NA
j_call: TRBJ1-4
clone_size: NA
cdr3_aa: CASSSHESEKLFF
cdr3_nt: TGTGCCAGCAGTTCCCATGAATCTGAAAAACTGTTTTTT

v_call: TRBV12-3/TRBV12-4
d_call: TRBD2
j_call: TRBJ2-5
clone_size: many
cdr3_aa: CASSPELAGRETQYF
cdr3_nt: TGTGCCAGCAGTCCCGAACTAGCGGGAAGAGAGACCCAGTACTTC

v_call: TRBV2
d_call: NA
j_call: TRBJ1-2
clone_size: NA
cdr3_aa: CASSHLVNTGGSNYGYTF
cdr3_nt: TGTGCCAGCAGTCACCTAGTGAACACCGGGGGGTCTAACTATGGCTACACCTTC

v_call: TRBV15
d_call: TRBD1
j_call: TRBJ1-5
clone_size: many
cdr3_aa: CATSMAGQGNQPQHF
cdr3_nt: TGTGCCACCAGCATGGCGGGACAGGGCAATCAGCCCCAGCATTTT

v_call: TRBV2
d_call: TRBD1
j_call: TRBJ1-3
clone_size: NA
cdr3_aa: CASRGQGGTIYF
cdr3_nt: TGTGCCAGCAGGGGACAGGGAGGGACCATATATTTT

v_call: TRBV25-1
d_call: NA
j_call: TRBJ2-7
clone_size: once
cdr3_aa: CASSASSPGRNEQYF
cdr3_nt: TGTGCCAGCAGTGCTAGCTCCCCAGGGAGGAACGAGCAGTACTTC

v_call: TRBV6-6
d_call: NA
j_call: TRBJ2-2
clone_size: NA
cdr3_aa: CAISRTGKNTGELFF
cdr3_nt: TGTGCCATCAGTAGGACGGGGAAGAACACCGGGGAGCTGTTTTTT

v_call: TRBV20-1
d_call: TRBD1
j_call: TRBJ1-5
clone_size: many
cdr3_aa: CSAQGQGSNQPQHF
cdr3_nt: TGCAGTGCCCAAGGACAGGGAAGCAATCAGCCCCAGCATTTT

v_call: TRBV12-3/TRBV12-4
d_call: NA
j_call: TRBJ2-7
clone_size: few
cdr3_aa: CASSTLDRQYF
cdr3_nt: TGTGCCAGCAGTACCCTGGACAGGCAGTACTTC

v_call: TRBV7-9
d_call: TRBD2
j_call: TRBJ2-1
clone_size: once
cdr3_aa: CASSLASGRARDEQFF
cdr3_nt: TGTGCCAGCAGCTTGGCTAGCGGGAGGGCTCGGGATGAGCAGTTCTTC

v_call: TRBV29-1
d_call: TRBD1
j_call: TRBJ1-4
clone_size: medium-sized
cdr3_aa: CSVRTGDEKLFF
cdr3_nt: TGCAGCGTTAGGACAGGGGATGAAAAACTGTTTTTT

v_call: TRBV19
d_call: NA
j_call: TRBJ1-5
clone_size: many
cdr3_aa: CASSNNPGLSNQPQHF
cdr3_nt: TGTGCCAGTAGCAACAATCCGGGACTTAGCAATCAGCCCCAGCATTTT

v_call: TRBV10-3
d_call: NA
j_call: TRBJ1-1
clone_size: many
cdr3_aa: CAITDVSEVEAFF
cdr3_nt: TGTGCCATCACCGACGTTTCGGAGGTGGAGGCTTTCTTT

v_call: TRBV10-3
d_call: TRBD1
j_call: TRBJ1-2
clone_size: NA
cdr3_aa: CAISESGTVPIYGYTF
cdr3_nt: TGTGCCATCAGTGAGTCCGGGACAGTACCGATCTATGGCTACACCTTC